The sequence of this T cell receptor beta chain was determined in a study of blood T cell repertoires in COVID-19. This table comes from immunoSEQ multiplex PCR, and its TCRdb copy is limited to in-frame clones, with some not included. Of over 120,000 clones in the sample, around 81% were seen once. In its sample, this clone was seen a few times. Sequenced material: peripheral blood. This clonotype was obtained from a human donor in a cohort sampled during active COVID-19.

CDR3 sequence: CASREVGRGSNQPQHF. The CDR3 DNA reads as TGTGCCAGCAGGGAGGTCGGACGGGGTAGCAATCAGCCCCAGCATTTT. The chain is built from TRBV28 and TRBJ1-5; D unclear. The germline V and J ends were trimmed by 6 bases and 0 bases, with 15 bases remaining between them. The CDR3 spans 16 residues. Germline CDR1 reads MDHEN; CDR2 reads SYDVKM.